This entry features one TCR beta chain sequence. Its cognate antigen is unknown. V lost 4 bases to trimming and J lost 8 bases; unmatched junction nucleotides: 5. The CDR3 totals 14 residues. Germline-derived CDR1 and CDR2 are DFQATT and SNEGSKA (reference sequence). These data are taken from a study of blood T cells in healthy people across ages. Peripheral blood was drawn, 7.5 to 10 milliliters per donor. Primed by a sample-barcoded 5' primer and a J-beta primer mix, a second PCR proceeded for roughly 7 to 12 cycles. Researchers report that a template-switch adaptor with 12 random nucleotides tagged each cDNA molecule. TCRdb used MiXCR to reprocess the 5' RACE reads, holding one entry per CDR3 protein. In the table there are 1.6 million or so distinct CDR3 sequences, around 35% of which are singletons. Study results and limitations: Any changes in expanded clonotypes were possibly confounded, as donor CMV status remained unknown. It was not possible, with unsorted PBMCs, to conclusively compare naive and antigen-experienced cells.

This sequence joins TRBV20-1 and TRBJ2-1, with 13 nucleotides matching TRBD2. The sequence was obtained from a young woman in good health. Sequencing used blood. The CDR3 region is CSATTSGRAHEQFF. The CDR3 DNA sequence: TGCAGTGCTACAACTAGCGGGAGGGCCCATGAGCAGTTCTTC.